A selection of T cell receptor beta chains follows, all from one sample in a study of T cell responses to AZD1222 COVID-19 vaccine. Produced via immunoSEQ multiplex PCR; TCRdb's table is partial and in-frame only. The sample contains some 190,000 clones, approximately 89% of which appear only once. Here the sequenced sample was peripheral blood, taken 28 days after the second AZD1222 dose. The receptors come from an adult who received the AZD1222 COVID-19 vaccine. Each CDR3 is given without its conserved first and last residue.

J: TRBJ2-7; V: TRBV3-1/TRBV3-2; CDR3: ASSQGREQY
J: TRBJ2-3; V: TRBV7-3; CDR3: ASSPPGADTQY
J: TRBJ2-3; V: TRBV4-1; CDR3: ASRQEGGFDTQY
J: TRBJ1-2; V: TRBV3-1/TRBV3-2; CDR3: ASSLGLGGYT
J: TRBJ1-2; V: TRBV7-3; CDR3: ASSLDGGAYGYT
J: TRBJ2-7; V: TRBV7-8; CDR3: ASSRAGMGEQY
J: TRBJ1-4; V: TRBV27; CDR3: ASSLGGLPATNEKLF
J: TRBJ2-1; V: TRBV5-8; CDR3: ASRIEAGTTFYNEQF
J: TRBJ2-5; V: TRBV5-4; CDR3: ASSGDVQETQY
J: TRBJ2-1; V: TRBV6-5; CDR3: ASSRAGNNEQF
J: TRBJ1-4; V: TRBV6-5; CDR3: ASSYGQQNEKLF
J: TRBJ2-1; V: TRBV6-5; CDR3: ASIRQGSNEQF
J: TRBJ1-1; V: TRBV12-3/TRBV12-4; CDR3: ASSLREWTEAF
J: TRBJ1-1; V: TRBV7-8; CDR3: ASSLEGRAEGAEAF
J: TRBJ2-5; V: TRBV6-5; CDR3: ASNRGGRLGGTQY
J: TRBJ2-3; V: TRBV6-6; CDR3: ASLLAGGYGTDTQY
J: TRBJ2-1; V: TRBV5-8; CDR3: ASSPYLGQATYNEQF
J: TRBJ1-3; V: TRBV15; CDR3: ATSRAMFTGNTIY
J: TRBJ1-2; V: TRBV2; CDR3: ASRAGASPRKLYGYT
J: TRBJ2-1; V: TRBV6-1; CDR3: ASSEPPSGMNNEQF
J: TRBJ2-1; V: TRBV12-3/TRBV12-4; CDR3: ASSFFRYNEQF
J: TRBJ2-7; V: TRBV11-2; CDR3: ASSLGSYEQY
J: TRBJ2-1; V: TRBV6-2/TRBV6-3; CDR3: ASSYSGVKGRPNEQF
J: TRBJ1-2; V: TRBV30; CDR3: AWGSGTGNYGYT
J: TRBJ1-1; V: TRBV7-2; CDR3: ASSKTRTMGPTMNTEAF
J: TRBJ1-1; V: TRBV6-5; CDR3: ASRPDRGRVAF
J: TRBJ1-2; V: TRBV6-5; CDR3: ASRSSRTAYGYT
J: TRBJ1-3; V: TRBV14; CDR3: ASSQGARLFSGNTIY
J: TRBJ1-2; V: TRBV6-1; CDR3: ASSDRDTPREGYT